A selection of T cell receptor beta chains follows, all from one sample in a study of T cell responses to AZD1222 COVID-19 vaccine. The table came from immunoSEQ multiplex PCR; TCRdb's copy has only in-frame clones and leaves some out. Altogether some 130,000 clones are present, approximately 90% being singletons, with the ten largest covering roughly 3%. The specimen was peripheral blood, collected 28 days after the second AZD1222 dose. These receptors came from an adult who received the AZD1222 COVID-19 vaccine. Each CDR3 is given with its conserved first and last residue. The D gene is left open where the match is weak. The listing skips clone size in some rows; elsewhere it reads once, few, many or a size class.

d_call j_call v_call cdr3_length clone_size cdr3_nt cdr3_aa
- TRBJ2-1 TRBV28 14 - TGTGCCAGCCGATTCCGGAGCTCCTACAATGAGCAGTTCTTC CASRFRSSYNEQFF
- TRBJ1-1 TRBV13 16 - TGTGCCAGCAGCTTAACACGGTTGCAGTTAGGCACTGAAGCTTTCTTT CASSLTRLQLGTEAFF
- TRBJ1-4 TRBV18 14 - TGTGCCAGCTCACCCGGCGGGGGTGGTGAAAAACTGTTTTTT CASSPGGGGEKLFF
TRBD1 TRBJ1-2 TRBV28 18 - TGTGCCAGCAGTGACCACCTACGGACAGGGCCCGCTAACTATGGCTACACCTTC CASSDHLRTGPANYGYTF
- TRBJ2-3 TRBV7-9 13 - TGTGCCAGCACCGATGGTCGCACAGATACGCAGTATTTT CASTDGRTDTQYF
- TRBJ1-1 TRBV3-1/TRBV3-2 12 - TGTGCCAGCAGCCAACTGAACACTGAAGCTTTCTTT CASSQLNTEAFF
- TRBJ2-7 TRBV12-3/TRBV12-4 13 - TGTGCCAGCAGTACACGCCGAAACTACGAGCAGTACTTC CASSTRRNYEQYF
TRBD1 TRBJ2-4 TRBV6-5 13 once TGTGCCAGCAGTACCGGACAGGAAAACATTCAGTACTTC CASSTGQENIQYF
- TRBJ1-5 TRBV27 14 - TGTGCCAGCAGCCGCGGACCGAGCAATCAGCCCCAGCATTTT CASSRGPSNQPQHF
TRBD2 TRBJ2-5 TRBV5-1 14 - TGCGCCAGCAGACGCGGGACGGGGGGAGAGACCCAGTACTTC CASRRGTGGETQYF
- TRBJ1-5 TRBV10-3 14 - TGTGCCATCAGTGTAGAGGGCCTAGGTCAGCCCCAGCATTTT CAISVEGLGQPQHF
- TRBJ1-1 TRBV19 10 - TGTGCCAGTATGGCTGCTGCAGCTTTCTTT CASMAAAAFF
- TRBJ2-1 TRBV7-9 16 - TGTGCCAGCAGCTTCTCAGCGGGTCCGGACCTCAATGAGCAGTTCTTC CASSFSAGPDLNEQFF
- TRBJ1-1 TRBV9 16 - TGTGCCAGCAGCGTAGGATCTCTGACAACGAACACTGAAGCTTTCTTT CASSVGSLTTNTEAFF
- TRBJ1-2 TRBV28 13 - TGTGCCAGCAGGTCGGACGGACTCTATGGCTACACCTTC CASRSDGLYGYTF
TRBD1 TRBJ1-5 TRBV15 20 - TGTGCCACCAGCAGAGACCTCGGTCGGAGAGCACAGGGGCCGAATCAGCCCCAGCATTTT CATSRDLGRRAQGPNQPQHF
- TRBJ1-5 TRBV3-1/TRBV3-2 15 - TGTGCCAGCAGCCCCTCTTCAGTACGGGCTCAGCCCCAGCATTTT CASSPSSVRAQPQHF
- TRBJ2-7 TRBV18 15 - TGTGCCAGCTCACCACCGGGGACCCCTGGCGGAGAGCAGTACTTC CASSPPGTPGGEQYF
- TRBJ1-5 TRBV6-6 13 - TGTGCCAGCAGTCCCGCGAGAGATCAGCCCCAGCATTTT CASSPARDQPQHF
- TRBJ1-1 TRBV29-1 14 - TGCAGCGCTGGGGCGACGGGGCGTCCAGCTGAAGCTTTCTTT CSAGATGRPAEAFF
- TRBJ1-1 TRBV6-2/TRBV6-3 16 - TGTGCCAGCAGTTACCAAGGGGGGCGGCTGAACACTGAAGCTTTCTTT CASSYQGGRLNTEAFF
TRBD1 TRBJ1-4 TRBV6-4 15 - TGTGCCAGCAGTGCCGGGACAGGGGTTAATGAAAAACTGTTTTTT CASSAGTGVNEKLFF
TRBD2 TRBJ2-1 TRBV6-2/TRBV6-3 19 - TGTGCCAGCAGTTACTCTTCTGCTAGCGGGAGACGCTCCTACAATGAGCAGTTCTTC CASSYSSASGRRSYNEQFF
- TRBJ2-2 TRBV7-8 16 - TGTGCCAGCAGTCGGAAAAGGGAGCAGAGCGGCGGGGAGCTGTTTTTT CASSRKREQSGGELFF
- TRBJ2-3 TRBV24-1 13 - TGTGCCACTCAGCCCCAGGGCACAGATACGCAGTATTTT CATQPQGTDTQYF
- TRBJ1-6 TRBV10-3 16 - TGTGCCATCAGTGAAGAGGGGAGCTCCTATAATTCACCCCTCCACTTT CAISEEGSSYNSPLHF
TRBD2 TRBJ2-1 TRBV5-4 15 - TGTGCCAGCAGCTTGAACGGGAGGGCGAGCAATGAGCAGTTCTTC CASSLNGRASNEQFF
TRBD2 TRBJ2-7 TRBV13 16 once TGTGCCAGCAGCTACCTGGGACGGGAGGAGGCCTACGAGCAGTACTTC CASSYLGREEAYEQYF
TRBD2 TRBJ2-7 TRBV6-2/TRBV6-3 15 few TGTGCCAGCAGCCAAACGGGACTAGCGGGCTACGAGCAGTACTTC CASSQTGLAGYEQYF
TRBD2 TRBJ2-7 TRBV7-2 15 - TGTGCCAGCAGCCTCGGGATAGCGGGAGGGCCGGAGCAGTACTTC CASSLGIAGGPEQYF
- TRBJ2-7 TRBV4-1 14 - TGCGCCAGCAGCCAAGGGCGGGGAGTGGACGAGCAGTACTTC CASSQGRGVDEQYF
- TRBJ1-4 TRBV30 13 few TGTGCCCGGGCCTCAGGGGAGCGGGGACAACTGTTTTTT CARASGERGQLFF
TRBD2 TRBJ2-5 TRBV3-1/TRBV3-2 17 - TGTGCCAGCAGCCAACCCCCGGTCTTAGCGGGAAGGGAGACCCAGTACTTC CASSQPPVLAGRETQYF
- TRBJ1-1 TRBV11-2 15 - TGTGCCAGCAGCTTTCGGAGGGGCGTTGGTACTGAAGCTTTCTTT CASSFRRGVGTEAFF
- TRBJ1-5 TRBV28 16 - TGTGCCAGCAGTACCAATGGGCTACCAAGCAATCAGCCCCAGCATTTT CASSTNGLPSNQPQHF
- TRBJ2-5 TRBV5-1 12 - TGCGCCAGCAGCTTGTTAGGTGAGACCCAGTACTTC CASSLLGETQYF
- TRBJ1-2 TRBV18 14 - TGTGCCAGCTCACCTTCAACAGGAGACTATGGCTACACCTTC CASSPSTGDYGYTF
- TRBJ1-1 TRBV30 13 few TGTGCCTGGAGTGTACGAGGGAACACTGAAGCTTTCTTT CAWSVRGNTEAFF
- TRBJ1-2 TRBV10-1 13 - TGCGCCAGCAGCGCACGGGGCGGCTATGGCTACACCTTC CASSARGGYGYTF
TRBD1 TRBJ2-7 TRBV5-6 16 - TGTGCCAGCAGCCAGAGAGGGACAGGGGATTCCTACGAGCAGTACTTC CASSQRGTGDSYEQYF
TRBD1 TRBJ1-2 TRBV7-2 14 - TGTGCCAGCAGCTTAACAGGACAGGGGCATGGCTACACCTTC CASSLTGQGHGYTF
TRBD1 TRBJ2-5 TRBV24-1 15 - TGTGCCACCAGTGATTTTCAGGGGGCGGGGGAGACCCAGTACTTC CATSDFQGAGETQYF
- TRBJ2-1 TRBV21-1 18 - TGTGCCAGCAGCTTTAAGCTAGGGACTAGCGGGCCCTACAATGAGCAGTTCTTC CASSFKLGTSGPYNEQFF
- TRBJ1-2 TRBV7-2 16 once TGTGCCAGCAGCCCCGGACGACAGGAGCTAGGCTATGGCTACACCTTC CASSPGRQELGYGYTF
TRBD2 TRBJ2-3 TRBV7-2 16 - TGTGCCAGCAGTACCCTCGGGACTAGCGGAAAGGATACGCAGTATTTT CASSTLGTSGKDTQYF
- TRBJ2-2 TRBV7-8 17 once TGTGCCAGCAGCTTAGTTCGGAGGGGGCCTGACACCGGGGAGCTGTTTTTT CASSLVRRGPDTGELFF
TRBD2 TRBJ2-7 TRBV19 14 - TGTGCCAGCAAAAAGGGCGGGAGTTACTACGAGCAGTACTTC CASKKGGSYYEQYF
- TRBJ1-3 TRBV3-1/TRBV3-2 15 - TGTGCCAGCAGCCAAAACGGACGCTCTGGAAACACCATATATTTT CASSQNGRSGNTIYF
- TRBJ2-3 TRBV4-2 19 - TGTGCCAGCAGCCAAGATGATGGACGGGGGGCCTACATCACAGATACGCAGTATTTT CASSQDDGRGAYITDTQYF
- TRBJ1-1 TRBV7-9 14 - TGTGCCAGCAGTTCGAGACGGCGAAACACTGAAGCTTTCTTT CASSSRRRNTEAFF